This T cell receptor (beta chain) was profiled in a study of CXCR3-negative and CXCR3-positive naive CD8 T cells. In germline, CDR1 is SQVTM, CDR2 ANQGSEA. The CDR3 sequence is 14 residues long. UMI-labeled 5' RACE yielded the TRB cDNA libraries. TCRdb reanalyzed the 5' RACE reads, giving one entry per CDR3 protein sequence and no DNA. This table holds some 130,000 distinct CDR3 sequences. The rearrangement uses TRBV29-1 and TRBJ1-6. The sequencing input was naive CXCR3- CD8+ T cells from blood. Subset given: CD45RO-CCR7+CD27+CD95- naive CD8+ T cells lacking CXCR3 (TNR3-). This TCR was recovered from a human donor in good health. Some clones in this sample may be carry-over from other donors' samples. The CDR3 here is CSVELGGPVSPLHF.